This T cell receptor beta chain was obtained from a study of vaccination effects on CD4 cells after COVID-19. The method was immunoSEQ multiplex PCR; TCRdb's version includes in-frame clones alone and lacks a portion of them. The sample lists approximately 45,000 clones; around 70% were seen once. The CDR3 is made up of 11 amino acids. V lost 6 bases, J lost 12 bases, and 14 bases lay in between. The germline V gene encodes CDR1 DFQATT and CDR2 SNEGSKA (reference sequence). This clone was counted a few times. As yet, its antigen is unknown. Having been cultured for 10 days, the cells underwent CD4+ T cell isolation.

The rearrangement uses TRBV20-1 and TRBJ1-4; D ambiguous. This clonotype was obtained from a human donor who had a prior SARS-CoV-2 infection. The specimen was CD4+ T cells from PBMCs cultured without peptide, collected before COVID-19 vaccination. CDR3 sequence: CSASPLRELFF. In DNA form, the CDR3 reads TGCAGTGCCAGCCCCCTTCGGGAACTGTTTTTT.